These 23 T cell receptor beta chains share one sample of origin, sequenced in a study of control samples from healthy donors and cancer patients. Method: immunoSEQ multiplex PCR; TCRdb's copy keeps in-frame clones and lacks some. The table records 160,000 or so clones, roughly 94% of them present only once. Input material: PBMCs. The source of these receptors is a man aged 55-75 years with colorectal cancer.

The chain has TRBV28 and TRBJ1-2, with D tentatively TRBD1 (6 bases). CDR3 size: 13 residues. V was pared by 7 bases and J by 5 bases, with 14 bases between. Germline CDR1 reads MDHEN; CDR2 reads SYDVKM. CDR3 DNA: TGTGCCAGCACGGGGGCAGTGGTATATGGCTACACCTTC. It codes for CASTGAVVYGYTF.

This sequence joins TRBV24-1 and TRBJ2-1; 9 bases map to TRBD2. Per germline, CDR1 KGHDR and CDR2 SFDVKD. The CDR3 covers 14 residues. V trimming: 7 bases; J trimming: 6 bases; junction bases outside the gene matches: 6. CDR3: CATRATSGLNEQFF. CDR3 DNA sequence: TGTGCCACCAGGGCGACTAGCGGTCTCAATGAGCAGTTCTTC.

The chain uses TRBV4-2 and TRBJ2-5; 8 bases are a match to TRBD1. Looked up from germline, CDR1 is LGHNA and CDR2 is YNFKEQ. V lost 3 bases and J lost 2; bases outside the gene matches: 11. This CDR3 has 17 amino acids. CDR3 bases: TGTGCCAGCAGCCAGAGACAGGGGCGATCGGTGCAAGAGACCCAGTACTTC. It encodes CASSQRQGRSVQETQYF.

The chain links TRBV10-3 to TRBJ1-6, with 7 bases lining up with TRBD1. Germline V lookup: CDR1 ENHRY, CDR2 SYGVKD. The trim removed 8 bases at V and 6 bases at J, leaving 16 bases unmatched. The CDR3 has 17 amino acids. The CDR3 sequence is CAIPPQEGAQINSPLHF. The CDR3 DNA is TGTGCCATCCCGCCACAAGAGGGGGCGCAGATTAATTCACCCCTCCACTTT.

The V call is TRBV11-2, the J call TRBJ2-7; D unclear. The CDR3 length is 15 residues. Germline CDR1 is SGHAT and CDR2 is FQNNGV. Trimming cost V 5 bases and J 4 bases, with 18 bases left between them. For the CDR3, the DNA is TGTGCCAGCAGCCCGCGGCTTGACGGTGTGTACGAGCAGTACTTC. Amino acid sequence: CASSPRLDGVYEQYF.

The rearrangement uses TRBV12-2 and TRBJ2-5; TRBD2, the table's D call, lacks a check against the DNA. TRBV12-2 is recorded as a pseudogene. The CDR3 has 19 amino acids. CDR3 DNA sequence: TGTGCAAGTCGCTTTAGTGATTGGGGGGGACATTCAGAGCAAGAGACCCAGTACTTC. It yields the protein CASRFSDWGGHSEQETQYF.

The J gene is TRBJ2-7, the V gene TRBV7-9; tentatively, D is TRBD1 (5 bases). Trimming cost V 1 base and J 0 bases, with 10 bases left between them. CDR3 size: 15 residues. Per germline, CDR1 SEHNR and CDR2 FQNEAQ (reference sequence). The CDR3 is CASSLEGVTSYEQYF. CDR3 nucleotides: TGTGCCAGCAGCTTAGAAGGGGTCACCTCCTACGAGCAGTACTTC.

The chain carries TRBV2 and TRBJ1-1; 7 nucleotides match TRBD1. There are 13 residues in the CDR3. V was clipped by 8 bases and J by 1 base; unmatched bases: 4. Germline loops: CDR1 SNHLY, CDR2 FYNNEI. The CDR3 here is CASGGQRNTEAFF. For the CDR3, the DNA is TGTGCCAGCGGGGGACAGCGGAACACTGAAGCTTTCTTT.

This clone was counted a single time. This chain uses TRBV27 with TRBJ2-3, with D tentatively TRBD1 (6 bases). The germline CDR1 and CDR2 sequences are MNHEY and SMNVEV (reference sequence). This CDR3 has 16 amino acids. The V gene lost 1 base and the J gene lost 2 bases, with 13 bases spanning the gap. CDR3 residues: CASSLWSGTNTDTQYF. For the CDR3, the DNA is TGTGCCAGCAGTTTATGGTCCGGGACAAACACAGATACGCAGTATTTT.

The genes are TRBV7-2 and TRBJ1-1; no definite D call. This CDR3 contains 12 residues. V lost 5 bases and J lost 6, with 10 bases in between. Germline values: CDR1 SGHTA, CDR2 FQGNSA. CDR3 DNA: TGTGCCAGCAGCCCGTTTGCTTCTGAAGCTTTCTTT. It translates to CASSPFASEAFF.

Written as DNA, the CDR3 is TGTGCCAGCTCACCACCGGGACAGGGGACCTACGAGCAGTACTTC. Translating it yields CASSPPGQGTYEQYF. The chain recombines TRBV18 with TRBJ2-7, with 10 bases that match TRBD1. In germline, CDR1 is KGHSH, CDR2 LQKENI. Unmatched junction bases numbered 1, after V lost 0 bases and J lost 2 bases. CDR3 length: 15 residues. Based on the CDR3 plus reference TRBV18 and TRBJ2-7, the full variable domain is NAGVMQNPRHLVRRRGQEARLRCSPMKGHSHVYWYRQLPEEGLKFMVYLQKENIIDESGMPKERFSAEFPKEGPSILRIQQVVRGDSAAYFCASSPPGQGTYEQYFGPGTRLTVT.

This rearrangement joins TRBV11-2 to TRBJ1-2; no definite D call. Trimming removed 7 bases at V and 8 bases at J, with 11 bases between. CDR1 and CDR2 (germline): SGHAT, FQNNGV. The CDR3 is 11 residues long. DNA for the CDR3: TGTGCCAGCAATCCCGTGGGAGGCTACACCTTC. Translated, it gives CASNPVGGYTF.

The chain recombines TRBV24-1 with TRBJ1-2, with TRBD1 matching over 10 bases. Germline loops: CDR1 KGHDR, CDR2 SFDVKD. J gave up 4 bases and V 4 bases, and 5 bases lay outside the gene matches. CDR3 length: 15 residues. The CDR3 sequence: CATSDRTGGSYGYTF. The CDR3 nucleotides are TGTGCCACCAGTGACCGGACAGGGGGAAGCTATGGCTACACCTTC.

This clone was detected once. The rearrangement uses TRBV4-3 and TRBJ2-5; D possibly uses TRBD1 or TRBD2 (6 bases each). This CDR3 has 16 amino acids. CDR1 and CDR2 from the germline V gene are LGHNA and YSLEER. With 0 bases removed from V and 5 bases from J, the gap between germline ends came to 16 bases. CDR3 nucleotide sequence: TGCGCCAGCAGCCAAGATTTCAGGGGACGGGGGGAGACCCAGTACTTC. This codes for CASSQDFRGRGETQYF.

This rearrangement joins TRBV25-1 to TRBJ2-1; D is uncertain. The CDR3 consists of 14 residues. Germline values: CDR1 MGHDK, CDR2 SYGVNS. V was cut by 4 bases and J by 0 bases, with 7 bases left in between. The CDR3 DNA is TGTGCCAGCAGTGGGCTCGGCTCCTACAATGAGCAGTTCTTC. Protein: CASSGLGSYNEQFF.

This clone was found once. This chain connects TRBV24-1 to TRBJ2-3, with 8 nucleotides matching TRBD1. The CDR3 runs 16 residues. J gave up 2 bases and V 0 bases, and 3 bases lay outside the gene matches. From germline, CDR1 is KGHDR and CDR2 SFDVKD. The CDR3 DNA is TGTGCCACCAGTGATTTGGGACAGGGCTACACAGATACGCAGTATTTT. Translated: CATSDLGQGYTDTQYF.

This CDR3 reads CASTGGAVNYGYTF. CDR3 DNA sequence: TGTGCCAGCACGGGAGGAGCGGTTAACTATGGCTACACCTTC. V is TRBV6-6 and J is TRBJ1-2; D uncertain. The V end was cut by 7 bases, the J end by 1 base, with 13 bases between. The length of the CDR3 is 14 residues. Germline V gene sequence: CDR1 MNHNY, CDR2 SVGAGI (reference sequence).

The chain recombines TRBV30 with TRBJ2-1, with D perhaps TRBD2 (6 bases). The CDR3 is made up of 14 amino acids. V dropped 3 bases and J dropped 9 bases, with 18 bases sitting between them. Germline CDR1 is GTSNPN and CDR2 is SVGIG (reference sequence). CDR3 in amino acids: CAWRRDGLRVEQFF. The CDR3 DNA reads TGTGCCTGGAGAAGGGACGGACTACGGGTTGAGCAGTTCTTC. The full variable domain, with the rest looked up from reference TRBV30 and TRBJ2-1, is SQTIHQWPATLVQPVGSPLSLECTVEGTSNPNLYWYRQAAGRGLQLLFYSVGIGQISSEVPQNLSASRPQDRQFILSSKKLLLSDSGFYLCAWRRDGLRVEQFFGPGTRLTVL.

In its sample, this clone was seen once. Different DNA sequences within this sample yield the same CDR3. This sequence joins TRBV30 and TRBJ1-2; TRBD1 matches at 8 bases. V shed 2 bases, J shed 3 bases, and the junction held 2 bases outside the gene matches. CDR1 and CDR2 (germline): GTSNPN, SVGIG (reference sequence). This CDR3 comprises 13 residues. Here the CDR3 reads CAWSPQGDYGYTF. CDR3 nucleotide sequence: TGTGCCTGGAGTCCACAGGGGGACTATGGCTACACCTTC.

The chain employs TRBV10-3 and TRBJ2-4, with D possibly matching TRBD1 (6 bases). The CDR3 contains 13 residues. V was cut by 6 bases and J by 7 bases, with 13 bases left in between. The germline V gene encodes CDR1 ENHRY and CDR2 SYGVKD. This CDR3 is CAISLDRFNIQYF. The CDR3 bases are TGTGCCATCAGCCTCGACAGGTTCAACATTCAGTACTTC.

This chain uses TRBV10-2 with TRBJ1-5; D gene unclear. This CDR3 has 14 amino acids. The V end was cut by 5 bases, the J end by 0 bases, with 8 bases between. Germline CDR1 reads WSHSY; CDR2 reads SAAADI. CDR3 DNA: TGCGCCAGCAGTTTGGACGGTAGCAATCAGCCCCAGCATTTT. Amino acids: CASSLDGSNQPQHF.

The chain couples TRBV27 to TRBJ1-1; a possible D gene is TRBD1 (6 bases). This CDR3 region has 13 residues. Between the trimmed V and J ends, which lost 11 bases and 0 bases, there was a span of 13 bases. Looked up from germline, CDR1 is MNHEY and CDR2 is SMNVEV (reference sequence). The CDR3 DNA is TGTGCCTCATGGACAGCCTTGAACACTGAAGCTTTCTTT. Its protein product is CASWTALNTEAFF.

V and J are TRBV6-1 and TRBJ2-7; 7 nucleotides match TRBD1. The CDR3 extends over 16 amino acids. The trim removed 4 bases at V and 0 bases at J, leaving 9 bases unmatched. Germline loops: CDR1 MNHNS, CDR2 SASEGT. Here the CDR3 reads CASSGLEGASSYEQYF. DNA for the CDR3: TGTGCCAGCAGTGGCCTAGAGGGGGCCAGCTCCTACGAGCAGTACTTC.